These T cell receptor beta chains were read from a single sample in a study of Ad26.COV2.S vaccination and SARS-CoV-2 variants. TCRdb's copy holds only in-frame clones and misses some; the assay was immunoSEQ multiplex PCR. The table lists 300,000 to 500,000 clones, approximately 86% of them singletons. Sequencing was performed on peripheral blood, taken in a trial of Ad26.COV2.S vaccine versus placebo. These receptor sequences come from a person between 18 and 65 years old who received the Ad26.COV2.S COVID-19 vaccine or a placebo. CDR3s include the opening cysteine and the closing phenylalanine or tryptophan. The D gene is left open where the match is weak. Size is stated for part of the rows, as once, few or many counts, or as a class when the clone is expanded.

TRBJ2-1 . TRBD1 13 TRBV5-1 TGCGCCAGCAGCTTCCAGGGGGCGGGTGAGCAGTTCTTC CASSFQGAGEQFF
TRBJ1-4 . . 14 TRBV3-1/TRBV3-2 TGTGCCAGCAGCCAACTCCGGGACGGTGAAAAACTGTTTTTT CASSQLRDGEKLFF
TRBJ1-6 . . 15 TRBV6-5 TGTGCCAGCAGAGGAAAGGGGTCCTATAATTCACCCCTCCACTTT CASRGKGSYNSPLHF
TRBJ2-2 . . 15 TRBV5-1 TGCGCCAGCAGGTCAACAGGGCTCAACACCGGGGAGCTGTTTTTT CASRSTGLNTGELFF
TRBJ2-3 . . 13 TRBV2 TGTGCCAGCATTCAACAGGCCAGGGATACGCAGTATTTT CASIQQARDTQYF
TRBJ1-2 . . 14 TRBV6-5 TGTGCCAGCAGACCTACAGGCGACTCCTATGGCTACACCTTC CASRPTGDSYGYTF
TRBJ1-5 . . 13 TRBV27 TGTGCCAGCAGTGTACAGGGTAATCAGCCCCAGCATTTT CASSVQGNQPQHF
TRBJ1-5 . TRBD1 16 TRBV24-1 TGTGCCACCAGTGCCCGTGACAGGGGCTGGGGTCAGCCCCAGCATTTT CATSARDRGWGQPQHF
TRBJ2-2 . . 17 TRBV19 TGTGCCAGTAGTATAGTTCTGGGGGGTCTCAGCACCGGGGAGCTGTTTTTT CASSIVLGGLSTGELFF
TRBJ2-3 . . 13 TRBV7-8 TGTGCCAGCAGCTTAATGAGGTCAGATACGCAGTATTTT CASSLMRSDTQYF
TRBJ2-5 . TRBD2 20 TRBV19 TGTGCCAGTAGTACAGGACTAGCGGGGGGATACAGCCCAGATCAAGAGACCCAGTACTTC CASSTGLAGGYSPDQETQYF
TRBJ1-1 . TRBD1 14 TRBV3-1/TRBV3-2 TGTGCCAGCAGCCAGAAAGACAGGGAGACTGAAGCTTTCTTT CASSQKDRETEAFF
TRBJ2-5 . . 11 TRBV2 TGTGCCAGCAGGAGGGAAGAGACCCAGTACTTC CASRREETQYF
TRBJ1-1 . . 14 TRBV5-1 TGCGCCAGCAGGGGTGGGGAGGGTTTTACTGAAGCTTTCTTT CASRGGEGFTEAFF
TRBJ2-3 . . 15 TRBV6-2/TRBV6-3 TGTGCCAGCAGCATTGGCCGGCCTAGCACAGATACGCAGTATTTT CASSIGRPSTDTQYF
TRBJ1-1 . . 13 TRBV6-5 TGTGCCAGCAAGGGAGGGTTCGCGACTGAAGCTTTCTTT CASKGGFATEAFF
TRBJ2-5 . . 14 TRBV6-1 TGTGCCAGCAGTGAAGTCGGACACCAAGAGACCCAGTACTTC CASSEVGHQETQYF
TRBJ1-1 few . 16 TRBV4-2 TGTGCCAGCAGCCAAGAACTCGGGGTCCTGAACACTGAAGCTTTCTTT CASSQELGVLNTEAFF
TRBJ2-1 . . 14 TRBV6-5 TGTGCCAGCAACTCCCCTTCGGGGGACAATGAGCAGTTCTTC CASNSPSGDNEQFF
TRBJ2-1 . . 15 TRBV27 TGTGCCAGCAGCTCGACTGGGAGCTCCTACAATGAGCAGTTCTTC CASSSTGSSYNEQFF
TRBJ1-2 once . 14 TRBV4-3 TGCGCCAGCAGCCAAGAAAGGGCAGGGCAAGGCTACACCTTC CASSQERAGQGYTF
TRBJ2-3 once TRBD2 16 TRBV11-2 TGTGCCAGCAGCTTAGGGGCTAGCGGGGCTAAGGCTACGCAGTATTTT CASSLGASGAKATQYF
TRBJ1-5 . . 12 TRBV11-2 TGTGCCAGCAGCAATTGGGGTCAGCCCCAGCATTTT CASSNWGQPQHF
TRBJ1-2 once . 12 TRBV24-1 TGTGCCACCAGTGATTGGGGGGCTGGCTACACCTTC CATSDWGAGYTF
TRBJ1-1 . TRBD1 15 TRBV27 TGTGCCAGCAGTCCAATTACCCTCACAGGGGGTATCGCTTTCTTT CASSPITLTGGIAFF
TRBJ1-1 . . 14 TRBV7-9 TGTGCCAGCAGCTTAGGAGGGGGGGTCACTGAAGCTTTCTTT CASSLGGGVTEAFF
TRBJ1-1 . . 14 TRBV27 TGTGCCAGTAACCAATATGGGGGGCGGGCTGAAGCTTTCTTT CASNQYGGRAEAFF
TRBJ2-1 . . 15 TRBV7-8 TGTGCCAGCAGCCAGGGGGGGGTCTCCTACAATGAGCAGTTCTTC CASSQGGVSYNEQFF
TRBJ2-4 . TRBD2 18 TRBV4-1 TGCGCCAGCAGCCAAGGTCTAGCGGGGGCCCTAGCCAAAAACATTCAGTACTTC CASSQGLAGALAKNIQYF
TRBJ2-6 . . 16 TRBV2 TGTGCCAGCAGTGCCCCAATAGGCTCTGGGGCCAACGTCCTGACTTTC CASSAPIGSGANVLTF
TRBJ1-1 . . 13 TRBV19 TGTGCCAGTACCCTCACGGAAAACACTGAAGCTTTCTTT CASTLTENTEAFF
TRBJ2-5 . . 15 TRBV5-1 TGCGCCAGCAGCCAGAATCAGGGAGAGGGTGGGACCCAGTACTTC CASSQNQGEGGTQYF
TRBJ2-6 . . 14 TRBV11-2 TGTGCCAGCAGCTTTTCTTTTGCGGCCAACGTCCTGACTTTC CASSFSFAANVLTF
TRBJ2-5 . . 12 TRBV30 TGTGCCTGGAGTGTACTTGGAGGGGCCCAGTACTTC CAWSVLGGAQYF
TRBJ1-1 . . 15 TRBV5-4 TGTGCCAGCAGCGAAAGTCCCGGGGGGGACACTGAAGCTTTCTTT CASSESPGGDTEAFF
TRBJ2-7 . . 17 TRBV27 TGTGCCAGCAGTCCCTCGGCCGGGACCCTCAGCTCCTACGAGCAGTACTTC CASSPSAGTLSSYEQYF
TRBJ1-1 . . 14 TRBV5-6 TGTGCCAGCAGCGTCTTTGACCGGAACACTGAAGCTTTCTTT CASSVFDRNTEAFF
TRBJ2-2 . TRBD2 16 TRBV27 TGTGCCAGCAAACGGGGGGAGGGAGTAGGAACCGGGGAGCTGTTTTTT CASKRGEGVGTGELFF
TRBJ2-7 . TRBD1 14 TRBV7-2 TGTGCCAGCAGCCCCCGACAGGGGGGCCCGGAGCAGTACTTC CASSPRQGGPEQYF
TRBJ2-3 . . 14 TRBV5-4 TGTGCCAGCAGCTTGTCGGGGCCCGGGGATACGCAGTATTTT CASSLSGPGDTQYF
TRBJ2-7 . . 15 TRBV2 TGTGCCAGCAGGGGGGCAGGGGGGAAAGCCTACGAGCAGTACTTC CASRGAGGKAYEQYF
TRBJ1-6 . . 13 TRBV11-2 TGTGCCAGCAGCTTAGATATAGGGGCACCCCTCCACTTT CASSLDIGAPLHF
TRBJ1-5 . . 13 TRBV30 TGTGCCTGGAGAGACGGCAGCAATCAGCCCCAGCATTTT CAWRDGSNQPQHF